This passage covers 21 T cell receptor beta chains from one sample sequenced in a study of identical twins. TCRdb reprocessed the 5' RACE reads via MiXCR and lists one record per CDR3 protein. The sample shows hundreds of thousands of distinct CDR3 sequences, 15% to 20% of them seen only once. The sample was also linked to a second study, of T cells expressing NK-cell markers.

Source material: PBMCs. These receptors were collected from a woman between 18 and 30 years old in good health.

This clonotype showed up just a few times. The chain recombines TRBV20-1 with TRBJ2-7, with TRBD2 matching 10 bases. This CDR3 region has 14 residues. The junction had 6 bases not matched to a gene; V was cut back by 1 base and J by 6 bases. Looked up from germline, CDR1 is DFQATT and CDR2 is SNEGSKA (reference sequence). The CDR3 nucleotides read TGCAGTGCTAGAGTAGCGGGAGGCGTTAGCGAGCAGTACTTC. Translated: CSARVAGGVSEQYF.

J is TRBJ2-2 and V is TRBV7-3; D gene unclear. This CDR3 spans 13 amino acids. V lost 1 base, J lost 6 bases, and 6 bases lay in between. Germline V lookup: CDR1 SGHTA, CDR2 FQGTGA. The CDR3, as DNA: TGTGCCAGCAGCTTAATTATGTCCGGGGAGCTGTTTTTT. This translates into CASSLIMSGELFF.

This clonotype showed up just a few times. The chain employs TRBV3-1 and TRBJ2-7; maybe TRBD2 (6 bases). The CDR3 is made up of 16 amino acids. Germline V gene sequence: CDR1 LGHDT, CDR2 YNNKEL (reference sequence). V gave up 1 base and J gave up 2 bases, with 15 bases separating them. DNA of the CDR3: TGTGCCAGCAGCCAAGGGAGGGACGGCCGACCCTACGAGCAGTACTTC. It yields the protein CASSQGRDGRPYEQYF.

This clonotype was seen a few times. The chain combines TRBV5-1 with TRBJ1-2; 7 bases are shared with TRBD1. Germline-derived CDR1 and CDR2 are SGHRS and YFSETQ. The CDR3 spans 12 residues. V was pared by 6 bases and J by 13 bases, with 12 bases of the junction left unmatched. CDR3 loop: CASTSGEGAGTF. The CDR3 region has the DNA TGCGCCAGCACCTCTGGCGAGGGGGCCGGCACCTTC.

The chain uses TRBV4-3 and TRBJ2-1; D is unresolved. The CDR3 has 17 residues. Germline V gene data show CDR1 as LGHNA and CDR2 as YSLEER. V was shortened by 1 base and J by 5 bases, with 18 bases between the two germline ends. CDR3 in DNA: TGCGCCAGCAGCCAAGGTTACCCCCCAGAACCAAACAATGAGCAGTTCTTC. Translation gives CASSQGYPPEPNNEQFF.

This clonotype was seen a few times. The chain recombines TRBV5-1 with TRBJ2-1; 9 bases align to TRBD1. After removal of 4 bases from V and 8 bases from J, the junction contained 10 bases not matched to a gene. CDR1 SGHRS and CDR2 YFSETQ come from the germline V gene. This CDR3 has 15 residues. CDR3 loop: CASSRTGEVWDEQFF. Here the CDR3 DNA reads TGCGCCAGCAGCAGGACAGGGGAAGTGTGGGATGAGCAGTTCTTC.

CDR3 sequence (DNA): TGCGCCAGCAGCCCTGTGGGGCCTGGGAGGGGCGGTGAGCAGTTCTTC. It is translated as CASSPVGPGRGGEQFF. This rearrangement joins TRBV5-1 to TRBJ2-1; 7 bases agree with TRBD2. J lost 9 bases, V lost 4 bases, and 16 bases had no gene match. Per germline, CDR1 SGHRS and CDR2 YFSETQ. The CDR3 contains 16 residues.

The table lists this clonotype with a few counts. V and J are TRBV5-1 and TRBJ2-6; D may be TRBD2 (5 bases). CDR1 and CDR2 from the germline V gene are SGHRS and YFSETQ. The V end was cut by 0 bases, the J end by 0 bases, with 13 bases between. The CDR3 totals 18 residues. The DNA of the CDR3 is TGCGCCAGCAGCTTGGTGGCAGGACTTAGCTCTGGGGCCAACGTCCTGACTTTC. Its protein product is CASSLVAGLSSGANVLTF.

In this sample, this clonotype turned up a few times. J is TRBJ2-1 and V is TRBV20-1, with 7 bases identical to TRBD2. The trim removed 8 bases at V and 8 bases at J, leaving 12 bases unmatched. Germline assignment: CDR1 DFQATT and CDR2 SNEGSKA (reference sequence). CDR3 length: 13 residues. The CDR3 nucleotides read TGCAGTCTAACGTCTAGCGGAGGGGATGAGCAGTTCTTC. This gives the protein CSLTSSGGDEQFF.

In this sample, this clonotype turned up a few times. V gene TRBV12-3 or TRBV12-4 combines with J gene TRBJ1-1, with 10 bases that match TRBD1. CDR3 length equals 17 residues. J gave up 3 bases and V 6 bases, and 13 bases lay outside the gene matches. For the CDR3, the DNA is TGTGCCAGCAGGGGGGGACAGGGGTCAAGTAAGGACACTGAAGCTTTCTTT. Translated: CASRGGQGSSKDTEAFF.

This chain links TRBV20-1 with TRBJ2-7, with D unclear. The CDR3 consists of 13 residues. Between the trimmed V and J ends, which lost 1 base and 9 bases, there was a span of 16 bases. Germline CDR1 reads DFQATT; CDR2 reads SNEGSKA (reference sequence). As DNA, the CDR3 is TGCAGTGCTAGAGTCCAGTCTCCGGCCCTGCAGTACTTC. Amino acids: CSARVQSPALQYF.

The chain has TRBV4-2 and TRBJ2-1; D is ambiguous. The CDR3 loop spans 15 amino acids. V dropped 3 bases and J dropped 8 bases, with 17 bases sitting between them. Germline values: CDR1 LGHNA, CDR2 YNFKEQ. The CDR3 is CASSHYYGGSDEQFF. The DNA of the CDR3 is TGTGCCAGCAGCCATTACTACGGCGGCTCGGATGAGCAGTTCTTC.

This chain joins TRBV20-1 and TRBJ2-7; TRBD1 might be the D (5 bases). Germline lookup yields CDR1 DFQATT and CDR2 SNEGSKA (reference sequence). Between the trimmed V and J ends, which lost 6 bases and 1 base, there was a span of 10 bases. The CDR3 totals 12 residues. In DNA, the CDR3 is TGCAGTGCCGGACACCGATCCTACGAGCAGTACTTC. This encodes CSAGHRSYEQYF.

This clonotype was found many times. This rearrangement joins TRBV12-3 or TRBV12-4 to TRBJ2-1; D is ambiguous. The ends were cut back, 5 bases at V and 5 bases at J, with 4 bases in the middle. This CDR3 comprises 11 residues. The CDR3 nucleotides read TGTGCCAGCAGTCAACACAATGAGCAGTTCTTC. Protein product: CASSQHNEQFF.

J is TRBJ2-3 and V is TRBV20-1; TRBD2 is a possible D gene (5 bases). The CDR3 extends over 14 amino acids. CDR1 is DFQATT and CDR2 is SNEGSKA in the germline V gene (reference sequence). Trimming removed 4 bases at V and 8 bases at J, with 19 bases between. The CDR3 DNA reads TGCAGTGCTAAGTCTAGCAGTGGTGCAGCTACGCAGTATTTT. It translates to CSAKSSSGAATQYF.

This sequence joins TRBV12-3 or TRBV12-4 and TRBJ2-3; D gene uncertain. The CDR3 is made up of 13 amino acids. V lost 10 bases, J lost 7 bases, and 18 bases lay in between. The CDR3, as DNA: TGTGCCATCCATGGCTCGGGTGTGAATACGCAGTATTTT. It is translated as CAIHGSGVNTQYF.

The rearrangement uses TRBV27 and TRBJ1-5; maybe TRBD1 (6 bases). Germline CDR1 is MNHEY and CDR2 is SMNVEV (reference sequence). This CDR3 spans 14 amino acids. With 5 bases removed from V and 6 bases from J, the gap between germline ends came to 14 bases. The CDR3: CASSVGARSQPQHF. The CDR3 nucleotides are TGTGCCAGCAGTGTGGGGGCAAGGAGTCAGCCCCAGCATTTT.

The V call is TRBV12-3 or TRBV12-4, the J call TRBJ1-1; no firm D call. CDR3 length equals 14 residues. Trimming removed 6 bases from V and 1 base from J, with 12 bases in between. The CDR3 protein is CASSIDKGNTEAFF. CDR3 DNA: TGTGCCAGCAGCATCGATAAGGGGAACACTGAAGCTTTCTTT.

This chain links TRBV20-1 with TRBJ1-1, with 10 bases aligning to TRBD1. The CDR3 contains 18 residues. Germline lookup yields CDR1 DFQATT and CDR2 SNEGSKA (reference sequence). The V and J ends lost 1 base and 4 bases, in that order; junction bases with no gene match: 15. In DNA form, the CDR3 reads TGCAGTGCTAGAGTTGCCGGGACAGGGGAAAAAGGTGGCACTGAAGCTTTCTTT. Its protein product is CSARVAGTGEKGGTEAFF.

J is TRBJ1-5 and V is TRBV20-1; unclear D gene. V was pared by 6 bases and J by 2 bases, with 17 bases between. In germline, CDR1 is DFQATT, CDR2 SNEGSKA (reference sequence). This CDR3 contains 15 residues. The CDR3: CSAIGPSRGNQPQHF. The CDR3 nucleotides read TGCAGTGCCATAGGGCCTTCGCGGGGCAATCAGCCCCAGCATTTT.

The chain uses TRBV6-1 and TRBJ2-7; TRBD1 or TRBD2 may be the D gene (6 bases each). The germline V gene encodes CDR1 MNHNS and CDR2 SASEGT. This CDR3 comprises 15 residues. Trimming took off 5 bases at V and 0 bases at J, with 14 bases between the two ends. The CDR3 sequence: CASSQRAGDSYEQYF. The CDR3 nucleotides read TGTGCCAGCAGTCAGCGGGCAGGGGACTCCTACGAGCAGTACTTC.